Listed below are T cell receptor beta chains from one sample, sequenced in a study of breast tumors, draining lymph nodes, adjacent tissues. TCRdb reanalysed the multiplex PCR reads using MiXCR and keeps one entry per CDR3 protein. Among 150,000 to 200,000 distinct CDR3 sequences listed, about 33% were seen once. Sequencing was performed on axillary lymph node tissue. The receptors originated from a female donor with breast cancer. Some clones in this sample may be carry-over from other donors' samples. The CDR3 runs from the conserved cysteine through the conserved F or W. The order of the fields is D gene, V gene, J gene, clone size, CDR3 protein, CDR3 DNA. The D gene is left open where the match is weak. Expanded clones are given a class, and other clones once, few, many or no size at all.

D: TRBD1
V: TRBV10-1
J: TRBJ2-3
size: many
CDR3: CASSDLTGARADTQYF
DNA: TGCGCCAGCAGTGACCTGACAGGGGCAAGAGCAGATACGCAGTATTTT

D: NA
V: TRBV9
J: TRBJ1-2
size: many
CDR3: CASSADGNYGYTF
DNA: TGTGCCAGCAGCGCCGACGGTAACTATGGCTACACCTTC

D: NA
V: TRBV28
J: TRBJ2-7
size: many
CDR3: CASSFEPGLGIYEQYF
DNA: TGTGCCAGCAGTTTTGAACCCGGATTAGGGATCTACGAGCAGTACTTC

D: TRBD2
V: TRBV2
J: TRBJ2-7
size: many
CDR3: CASSTKRGSYEQYF
DNA: TGTGCCAGCAGCACCAAGCGGGGGTCGTACGAGCAGTACTTC

D: NA
V: TRBV5-1
J: TRBJ1-1
size: NA
CDR3: CASSLALRGNTEAFF
DNA: TGCGCCAGCAGCTTGGCCCTCCGAGGAAACACTGAAGCTTTCTTT

D: TRBD2
V: TRBV4-3
J: TRBJ2-1
size: many
CDR3: CASSQEVSGVNEQFF
DNA: TGCGCCAGCAGCCAAGAAGTTAGCGGGGTTAATGAGCAGTTCTTC

D: TRBD1
V: TRBV19
J: TRBJ2-5
size: many
CDR3: CATRDRGKETQYF
DNA: TGTGCCACCAGGGACAGGGGCAAAGAGACCCAGTACTTC

D: TRBD2
V: TRBV5-8
J: TRBJ2-3
size: many
CDR3: CASSPDYTSGGTDTQYF
DNA: TGTGCCAGCAGCCCGGACTATACTAGCGGGGGCACAGATACGCAGTATTTT

D: TRBD2
V: TRBV29-1
J: TRBJ2-3
size: many
CDR3: CSIRTSGRKDTQYF
DNA: TGCAGCATCCGGACTAGCGGGAGGAAAGATACGCAGTATTTT

D: TRBD1
V: TRBV20-1
J: TRBJ2-5
size: NA
CDR3: CSARDGAGGRETQYF
DNA: TGCAGTGCTAGAGATGGGGCAGGGGGTAGGGAGACCCAGTACTTC

D: NA
V: TRBV4-3
J: TRBJ2-2
size: many
CDR3: CASSLSRVTGELFF
DNA: TGCGCCAGCAGCCTTTCTCGGGTGACCGGGGAGCTGTTTTTT

D: TRBD1
V: TRBV5-1
J: TRBJ2-5
size: NA
CDR3: CASSFDGTGGGSQETQYF
DNA: TGCGCCAGCAGCTTTGATGGAACAGGGGGCGGGTCACAAGAGACCCAGTACTTC

D: NA
V: TRBV4-3
J: TRBJ1-4
size: many
CDR3: CASSQGVAQATNEKLFF
DNA: TGCGCCAGCAGCCAAGGGGTTGCTCAGGCAACTAATGAAAAACTGTTTTTT

D: NA
V: TRBV28
J: TRBJ2-7
size: few
CDR3: CASSFLSVDYEQYF
DNA: TGTGCCAGCAGTTTTCTTTCTGTAGACTACGAGCAGTACTTC

D: TRBD2
V: TRBV6-6
J: TRBJ2-7
size: NA
CDR3: CASSSESNRPAGNNEQHF
DNA: TGTGCCAGCAGTTCTGAATCCAACCGACCAGCGGGAAACAACGAGCAGCACTTC

D: TRBD1
V: TRBV7-2
J: TRBJ1-2
size: NA
CDR3: CASSLVLGTGGGYTF
DNA: TGTGCCAGCAGCTTAGTCTTGGGGACAGGTGGCGGCTACACCTTC

D: TRBD1
V: TRBV19
J: TRBJ1-6
size: many
CDR3: CASSTGRGGLNSPLHF
DNA: TGTGCCAGTAGTACAGGACGAGGGGGCCTTAATTCACCCCTCCACTTT

D: TRBD2
V: TRBV19
J: TRBJ2-5
size: NA
CDR3: CASSMGGAGGTGETQYF
DNA: TGTGCCAGTAGTATGGGGGGGGCGGGAGGGACGGGAGAGACCCAGTACTTC

D: TRBD1
V: TRBV9
J: TRBJ1-6
size: many
CDR3: CASSVMDRANSPPHF
DNA: TGTGCCAGCAGCGTCATGGACAGGGCAAATTCACCCCCCCACTTT

D: NA
V: TRBV24-1
J: TRBJ2-2
size: NA
CDR3: CATSALNEQYFGELFF
DNA: NA

D: NA
V: TRBV7-9
J: TRBJ1-6
size: NA
CDR3: CAGSLGGATPLHF
DNA: TGTGCCGGCAGCTTAGGTGGTGCCACACCCCTCCACTTT

D: TRBD1
V: TRBV6-1
J: TRBJ2-1
size: many
CDR3: CASSTGQGDYNEQFF
DNA: TGTGCCAGCAGCACGGGACAGGGGGACTACAATGAGCAGTTCTTC

D: NA
V: TRBV7-9
J: TRBJ2-3
size: many
CDR3: CASSLPQGGTDTQYF
DNA: TGTGCCAGCAGCTTACCCCAGGGTGGTACAGATACGCAGTATTTT

D: TRBD2
V: TRBV7-2
J: TRBJ2-1
size: many
CDR3: CASSLQHRGTSGRPHEQFF
DNA: TGTGCCAGCAGCTTACAGCACAGAGGGACTAGCGGGAGGCCCCATGAGCAGTTCTTC

D: NA
V: TRBV14
J: TRBJ2-1
size: many
CDR3: CASSGPDRHNEQSF
DNA: TGTGCCAGCAGCGGCCCGGACCGTCACAATGAGCAGTCCTTC

D: NA
V: TRBV24-1
J: TRBJ2-1
size: many
CDR3: CATSDAGGENYNEQFF
DNA: TGTGCCACCAGTGACGCCGGGGGTGAGAACTACAATGAGCAGTTCTTC

D: TRBD2
V: TRBV9
J: TRBJ2-2
size: many
CDR3: CASSVGAGGAGELFF
DNA: TGTGCCAGCAGCGTAGGAGCGGGAGGGGCCGGGGAGCTGTTTTTT

D: NA
V: TRBV30
J: TRBJ1-1
size: NA
CDR3: CAWSNDRLNTEAFF
DNA: TGTGCCTGGAGTAATGATAGACTGAACACTGAAGCTTTCTTT

D: TRBD1
V: TRBV7-3
J: TRBJ2-6
size: many
CDR3: CASSWDSSGANVLTF
DNA: TGTGCCAGCAGCTGGGACAGCTCTGGGGCCAACGTCCTGACTTTC

D: NA
V: TRBV15
J: TRBJ1-4
size: NA
CDR3: CATSKTGMRDEKLFF
DNA: TGTGCCACCAGCAAGACAGGTATGAGGGATGAAAAACTGTTTTTT

D: NA
V: TRBV19
J: TRBJ2-3
size: NA
CDR3: CASTLGAGNTRYF
DNA: TGTGCCAGTACCCTCGGCGCGGGGAATACGCGGTACTTT

D: NA
V: TRBV12-3/TRBV12-4
J: TRBJ1-4
size: NA
CDR3: CASNSGGLKKLFF
DNA: TGTGCCAGCAACAGCGGGGGGCTGAAAAAACTGTTTTTC

D: NA
V: TRBV7-3
J: TRBJ2-5
size: once
CDR3: CASSSGAGETQYF
DNA: TGTGCCAGCAGCTCCGGGGCGGGGGAGACCCAGTACTTC

D: NA
V: TRBV9
J: TRBJ1-2
size: many
CDR3: CASSVEAKVNYGYTF
DNA: TGTGCCAGCAGCGTCGAAGCAAAGGTTAACTATGGCTACACCTTC

D: NA
V: TRBV7-8
J: TRBJ1-2
size: many
CDR3: CASSLGGLYYGYTF
DNA: TGTGCCAGCAGCCTAGGGGGTTTATACTATGGCTACACCTTC

D: TRBD1
V: TRBV10-3
J: TRBJ1-5
size: NA
CDR3: CAISEWRDRNSYEQHF
DNA: TGTGCCATCAGTGAGTGGAGGGACAGGAACTCCTACGAGCAGCATTTT

D: TRBD1
V: TRBV19
J: TRBJ2-7
size: many
CDR3: CASSTRTGGYEQYF
DNA: TGTGCCAGTAGTACTCGGACAGGGGGCTACGAGCAGTACTTC

D: NA
V: TRBV29-1
J: TRBJ1-5
size: NA
CDR3: CSSSGVCHTHDALCSNQPQHF
DNA: TGCAGCTCCTCTGGGGTTTGCCACACTCATGATGCACTGTGTAGCAATCAGCCCCAGCATTTT

D: NA
V: TRBV28
J: TRBJ2-2
size: NA
CDR3: CATSGRRAGELFF
DNA: TGTGCCACCAGTGGGAGAAGGGCCGGGGAGCTGTTTTTT

D: NA
V: TRBV4-3
J: TRBJ1-3
size: many
CDR3: CASSLGGTGNTIYF
DNA: TGCGCCAGCAGCCTAGGGGGGACCGGAAACACCATATATTTT

D: TRBD1
V: TRBV29-1
J: TRBJ1-3
size: many
CDR3: CSVEGQGVGNTIYF
DNA: TGCAGCGTTGAAGGACAGGGAGTTGGAAACACCATATATTTT

D: NA
V: TRBV30
J: TRBJ1-4
size: many
CDR3: CAWSADRVSNEKLFF
DNA: TGTGCCTGGAGTGCCGACAGAGTTTCTAATGAAAAACTGTTTTTT

D: NA
V: TRBV12-3/TRBV12-4
J: TRBJ2-1
size: many
CDR3: CASSPGVNPYNEQFF
DNA: TGTGCCAGCAGCCCGGGAGTGAACCCCTACAATGAGCAGTTCTTC

D: NA
V: TRBV18
J: TRBJ1-5
size: many
CDR3: CASSPGAALGQPQHF
DNA: TGTGCCAGCTCACCCGGGGCAGCTCTCGGTCAGCCCCAGCATTTT

D: NA
V: TRBV29-1
J: TRBJ2-7
size: NA
CDR3: CSVAKQGDERYF
DNA: TGCAGCGTTGCTAAACAGGGCGACGAGCGGTACTTC

D: NA
V: TRBV20-1
J: TRBJ2-5
size: NA
CDR3: CSASRPYRDGETQYF
DNA: TGCAGTGCTAGTAGACCCTACCGGGATGGAGAGACCCAGTACTTC

D: NA
V: TRBV14
J: TRBJ2-1
size: many
CDR3: CASSHPLGRYEQFF
DNA: TGTGCCAGCAGCCACCCCCTGGGGCGGTATGAGCAGTTCTTC

D: NA
V: TRBV12-3/TRBV12-4
J: TRBJ2-2
size: many
CDR3: CASSSPSGGGTGELFF
DNA: TGTGCCAGCAGTTCACCCAGCGGAGGGGGAACCGGGGAGCTGTTTTTT